These 27 T cell receptor beta chains originate from one sample sequenced in a study of T cell responses to AZD1222 COVID-19 vaccine. Data came from immunoSEQ multiplex PCR; TCRdb stores just in-frame clones and leaves some out. The sample contains 150,000 to 200,000 clones, around 92% of which appear only once. The sequencing here drew on peripheral blood, taken on day 0 of AZD1222 vaccination. These receptors originate from an adult in good health.

This sequence joins TRBV5-5 and TRBJ1-5, with a weak D call TRBD1 (6 bases). The V end was cut by 3 bases, the J end by 11 bases, with 15 bases between. Germline values: CDR1 SGHKS, CDR2 YYEKEE (reference sequence). The CDR3 length is 13 residues. CDR3 protein: CASSWGAEETQHF. In nucleotides, the CDR3 is TGTGCCAGCAGCTGGGGGGCGGAGGAAACCCAGCATTTT.

The rearrangement links TRBV6-6 to TRBJ2-5; a possible D gene is TRBD1 (6 bases). CDR1 and CDR2 from the germline V gene are MNHNY and SVGAGI (reference sequence). The CDR3 covers 12 residues. The germline V and J ends were trimmed by 9 bases and 3 bases, with 11 bases remaining between them. CDR3 loop: CASDQGKETQYF. The CDR3 DNA reads as TGTGCCAGTGATCAGGGGAAAGAGACCCAGTACTTC.

The genes are TRBV15 and TRBJ2-7, with a possible D match to TRBD2 (5 bases). Germline V gene lookup returns CDR1 LNHNV and CDR2 YYDKDF (reference sequence). V was clipped by 5 bases and J by 0 bases, with 17 bases between them. This CDR3 is 16 amino acids long. CDR3 nucleotides: TGTGCCACCAGCGAAGGAGGTAGTGTCTTCTCCTACGAGCAGTACTTC. It yields the protein CATSEGGSVFSYEQYF.

The rearrangement uses TRBV5-1 and TRBJ1-2; 7 bases are a match to TRBD1. The CDR3 covers 16 residues. J was trimmed by 8 bases and V by 0 bases; bases with no gene match: 13. The germline CDR1 and CDR2 sequences are SGHRS and YFSETQ. This chain's CDR3 is CASSLAGTDLSGGYTF. The CDR3 nucleotides read TGCGCCAGCAGCTTGGCCGGGACAGATTTATCCGGGGGCTACACCTTC.

V is TRBV19 and J is TRBJ1-5; D uncertain. Germline V gene data show CDR1 as LNHDA and CDR2 as SQIVND (reference sequence). The V end lost 5 bases, the J end lost 3 bases, and 11 bases lay between the germline ends. The CDR3 contains 14 residues. The CDR3 protein is CASSPAGVNQPQHF. The CDR3, as DNA: TGTGCCAGTAGTCCCGCCGGAGTCAATCAGCCCCAGCATTTT.

The chain recombines TRBV29-1 with TRBJ1-1, with 9 bases lining up with TRBD1. The CDR3 runs to 15 residues. The germline gives CDR1 SQVTM, CDR2 ANQGSEA. V gave up 3 bases and J gave up 5 bases; unmatched junction bases: 10. CDR3 bases: TGCAGCGTTGACTTTTCCGGGACAGGGATTACTGAAGCTTTCTTT. Translated: CSVDFSGTGITEAFF.

This chain uses TRBV19 with TRBJ2-7, with D perhaps matching TRBD2 (5 bases). The CDR3 runs to 13 residues. CDR1 and CDR2 from the germline V gene are LNHDA and SQIVND (reference sequence). Deletions cut 5 bases from V and 1 base from J, with 9 bases between. CDR3 residues: CASSSLASYEQYF. The CDR3 nucleotides are TGTGCCAGTAGTTCGCTAGCTTCCTACGAGCAGTACTTC.

CDR3 sequence: CASSPVGGDQPQHF. The CDR3 bases are TGTGCCAGCTCACCGGTGGGGGGCGATCAGCCCCAGCATTTT. The chain employs TRBV18 and TRBJ1-5; perhaps TRBD1 as D (6 bases). From germline, CDR1 is KGHSH and CDR2 LQKENI. Trimming took 3 bases from V and 5 from J, leaving 11 bases between them. The CDR3 has 14 amino acids.

V is TRBV7-2 and J is TRBJ2-1; tentatively, D is TRBD2 (6 bases). From germline, CDR1 is SGHTA and CDR2 FQGNSA. This CDR3 comprises 14 residues. Trimming cost V 3 bases and J 1 base, with 7 bases left between them. CDR3 residues: CASSFGGSYNEQFF. The CDR3 nucleotides read TGTGCCAGCAGCTTCGGGGGTTCCTACAATGAGCAGTTCTTC.

The gene calls are TRBV18 and TRBJ1-6; the match to TRBD1 covers 10 bases. CDR3 length: 14 amino acids. The J segment lost 6 bases and the V segment lost 4 bases, leaving 0 bases of the junction unmatched. Germline lookup yields CDR1 KGHSH and CDR2 LQKENI. DNA for the CDR3: TGTGCCAGCTCACGGGACAGGGGTAATTCACCCCTCCACTTT. Amino acids: CASSRDRGNSPLHF.

This chain links TRBV19 with TRBJ2-1; 10 bases agree with TRBD2. Germline CDR1 and CDR2: LNHDA and SQIVND (reference sequence). The CDR3 spans 16 residues. V lost 3 bases to trimming and J lost 7 bases; unmatched junction nucleotides: 9. Here the CDR3 reads CASSMSSGGAINEQFF. CDR3 sequence (DNA): TGTGCCAGTAGTATGTCCAGCGGGGGGGCCATAAATGAGCAGTTCTTC.

J is TRBJ1-2 and V is TRBV18, with D hard to call. CDR3 length equals 14 residues. CDR1 is KGHSH, CDR2 LQKENI, per germline. Trimming removed 2 bases at V and 4 bases at J, with 11 bases between. The CDR3 nucleotides are TGTGCCAGCTCACCAGAGGAGTTCGGCTATGGCTACACCTTC. This sequence encodes CASSPEEFGYGYTF.

V usage is TRBV18 and J usage is TRBJ1-2; possibly TRBD1 for D (5 bases). Germline CDR1 is KGHSH and CDR2 is LQKENI. V lost 2 bases to trimming and J lost 2 bases, with 9 bases between them. This CDR3 is built from 14 residues. CDR3 sequence: CASSPTRDNYGYTF. The CDR3 DNA is TGTGCCAGCTCACCAACACGGGACAACTATGGCTACACCTTC.

The rearrangement links TRBV7-8 to TRBJ1-5; 7 bases fit TRBD1. The CDR3 is 16 amino acids. Germline lookup yields CDR1 SGHVS and CDR2 FQNEAQ. After removal of 3 bases from V and 4 bases from J, the junction contained 9 bases not matched to a gene. This chain's CDR3 is CASSLKRTGLNQPQHF. DNA of the CDR3: TGTGCCAGCAGCTTGAAAAGGACAGGTCTAAATCAGCCCCAGCATTTT.

This clone appeared once. The chain employs TRBV14 and TRBJ2-1; 8 bases match TRBD1. The CDR3 has 14 amino acids. Germline CDR1 and CDR2: SGHDN and FVKESK. After removal of 0 bases from V and 7 bases from J, the junction contained 2 bases not matched to a gene. The CDR3 coding sequence is TGTGCCAGCAGCCAAGACAGGGGGCAAAATGAGCAGTTCTTC. This encodes CASSQDRGQNEQFF.

J is TRBJ1-5 and V is TRBV19; the D gene is possibly TRBD1 (6 bases). CDR1 and CDR2 (germline): LNHDA, SQIVND (reference sequence). This CDR3 has 19 amino acids. V lost 3 bases and J 2 bases, leaving 23 bases between the germline ends. Written as DNA, the CDR3 is TGTGCCAGTAGTATTCAGGCGACAGGTTTGGGACGGGGCAATCAGCCCCAGCATTTT. It yields the protein CASSIQATGLGRGNQPQHF.

The chain uses TRBV7-2 and TRBJ1-6; 8 positions match TRBD1. J gave up 9 bases and V 1 base, and 5 bases lay outside the gene matches. The length of the CDR3 is 15 residues. CDR1 is SGHTA, CDR2 FQGNSA, per germline. Here the CDR3 DNA reads TGTGCCAGCAGCTTAGAGGTACAGGGGGGTTCACCCCTCCACTTT. As protein: CASSLEVQGGSPLHF.

The chain has TRBV3-1 (or the pseudogene TRBV3-2) and TRBJ2-7, with TRBD2 matching 7 bases. The V segment lost 1 base and the J segment 7 bases; nucleotides outside the gene matches: 4. The germline V gene encodes CDR1 LGHDT and CDR2 YNNKEL (reference sequence). The CDR3 is 13 amino acids. The CDR3: CASSQGLAVEQYF. CDR3 bases: TGTGCCAGCAGCCAAGGACTAGCAGTGGAGCAGTACTTC.

The chain joins TRBV7-9 to TRBJ1-5, with unresolved D. V lost 1 base, J lost 6 bases, and 4 bases lay in between. The CDR3 is 12 residues long. Germline V gene data show CDR1 as SEHNR and CDR2 as FQNEAQ (reference sequence). CDR3 protein: CASSLGGQPQHF. The CDR3 DNA reads as TGTGCCAGCAGCTTAGGGGGTCAGCCCCAGCATTTT.

This clone was counted once. The J gene is TRBJ2-1, the V gene TRBV19; no reliable D call. The V gene lost 8 bases and the J gene lost 8 bases, with 10 bases spanning the gap. CDR1 is LNHDA and CDR2 is SQIVND in the germline V gene (reference sequence). This CDR3 comprises 11 residues. CDR3 DNA: TGTGCCAGTCGGACCACCGATGAGCAGTTCTTC. Translating gives CASRTTDEQFF.

This chain's CDR3 is CASSSGNNEQFF. CDR3 bases: TGTGCCAGCAGTTCTGGAAACAATGAGCAGTTCTTC. The chain links TRBV12-3 or TRBV12-4 to TRBJ2-1, with no clear D. The CDR3 loop spans 12 amino acids. V was cut by 4 bases and J by 5 bases, with 6 bases left in between.

A note on this clone: The junction shows a germline mismatch at one end, possibly a read error. The chain uses TRBV7-8 and TRBJ1-1; TRBD1 might be the D (5 bases). Germline V CDR1 and CDR2: SGHVS, FQNEAQ. The CDR3 loop spans 14 amino acids. This chain's CDR3 is CASGLGRTNTEAFF. The CDR3 bases are TGTGCCAGCGGCTTGGGGCGGACGAACACTGAAGCTTTCTTT.

This chain links TRBV5-4 with TRBJ2-7; no firm D call. From germline, CDR1 is SGHNT and CDR2 YYREEE (reference sequence). The CDR3 length is 15 residues. Trimming removed 4 bases at V and 4 bases at J, with 18 bases between. CDR3 loop: CASSPSVSPSYEQYF. CDR3 DNA sequence: TGTGCCAGCAGCCCCTCAGTGAGCCCTTCATACGAGCAGTACTTC. Combining the CDR3 with reference TRBV5-4 and TRBJ2-7 gives the whole variable domain ETGVTQSPTHLIKTRGQQVTLRCSSQSGHNTVSWYQQALGQGPQFIFQYYREEENGRGNFPPRFSGLQFPNYSSELNVNALELDDSALYLCASSPSVSPSYEQYFGPGTRLTVT.

V is TRBV24-1 and J is TRBJ2-3; maybe TRBD2 (6 bases). Germline V gene lookup returns CDR1 KGHDR and CDR2 SFDVKD. Between the trimmed V and J ends, which lost 3 bases and 4 bases, there was a span of 13 bases. The CDR3 length is 15 residues. The CDR3 loop reads CATSDPRGGADTQYF. CDR3 DNA sequence: TGTGCCACCAGTGATCCACGGGGCGGGGCAGATACGCAGTATTTT.

This clone was detected only once. For the CDR3, the DNA is TGTGCCAGCAGTTACCCAGGGGACCGTCAGCCCCAGCATTTT. Protein: CASSYPGDRQPQHF. This rearrangement joins TRBV6-5 to TRBJ1-5, with D perhaps TRBD1 (6 bases). V was shortened by 2 bases and J by 6 bases, with 11 bases between the two germline ends. The CDR3 covers 14 residues. Germline V gene lookup returns CDR1 MNHEY and CDR2 SVGAGI.

J is TRBJ2-5 and V is TRBV5-4; a weak D match, TRBD2 (6 bases). V was shortened by 3 bases and J by 9 bases, with 18 bases between the two germline ends. The CDR3 covers 14 residues. Germline loops: CDR1 SGHNT, CDR2 YYREEE (reference sequence). CDR3 nucleotides: TGTGCCAGCAGCTCCCGTGGGAGCTCGGGGGCCCAGTACTTC. Translated: CASSSRGSSGAQYF. Using reference TRBV5-4 and TRBJ2-5 for the parts outside the CDR3, the full variable domain is ETGVTQSPTHLIKTRGQQVTLRCSSQSGHNTVSWYQQALGQGPQFIFQYYREEENGRGNFPPRFSGLQFPNYSSELNVNALELDDSALYLCASSSRGSSGAQYFGPGTRLLVL.

The chain links TRBV3-1 (or the pseudogene TRBV3-2) to TRBJ1-5, with D tentatively TRBD1 (6 bases). Trimming left V 0 bases short and J 9 bases short, with 12 bases between. The CDR3 length is 14 residues. The germline gives CDR1 LGHDT, CDR2 YNNKEL (reference sequence). Here the CDR3 reads CASSQDSGARPQHF. Written as DNA, the CDR3 is TGTGCCAGCAGCCAAGATTCGGGGGCCCGGCCCCAGCATTTT.